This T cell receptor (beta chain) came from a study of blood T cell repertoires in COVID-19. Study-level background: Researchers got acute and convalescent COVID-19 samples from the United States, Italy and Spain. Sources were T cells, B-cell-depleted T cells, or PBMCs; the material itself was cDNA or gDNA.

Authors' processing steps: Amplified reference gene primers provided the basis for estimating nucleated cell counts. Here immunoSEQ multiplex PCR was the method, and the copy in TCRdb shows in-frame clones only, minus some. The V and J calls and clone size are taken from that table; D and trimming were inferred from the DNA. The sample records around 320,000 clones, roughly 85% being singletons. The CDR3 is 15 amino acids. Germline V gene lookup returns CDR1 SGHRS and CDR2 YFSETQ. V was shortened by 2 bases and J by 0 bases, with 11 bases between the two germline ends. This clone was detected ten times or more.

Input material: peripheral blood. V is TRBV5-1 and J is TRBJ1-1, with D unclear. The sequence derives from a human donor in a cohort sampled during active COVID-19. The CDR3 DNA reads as TGCGCCAGCAGCTTCGAGTACTACCTGAACACTGAAGCTTTCTTT. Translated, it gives CASSFEYYLNTEAFF. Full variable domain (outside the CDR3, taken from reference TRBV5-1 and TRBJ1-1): KAGVTQTPRYLIKTRGQQVTLSCSPISGHRSVSWYQQTPGQGLQFLFEYFSETQRNKGNFPGRFSGRQFSNSRSEMNVSTLELGDSALYLCASSFEYYLNTEAFFGQGTRLTVV.